This TCR beta chain was identified in a study of CD8+CD57+ T cells in acquired aplastic anemia. The TCR beta profiling, which covered VDJ combination and CDR3 sequence, was carried out using genomic DNA as the template. TCRdb reprocessed the reads via MiXCR and lists one record per CDR3 protein. The sample has 350,000 to 450,000 distinct CDR3 sequences, under 80% seen once. V was cut by 5 bases and J by 6 bases, with 14 bases left in between. Germline CDR1 LNHNV, CDR2 YYDKDF (reference sequence). The CDR3 has 14 residues. This clonotype came up a few times. V usage is TRBV15 and J usage is TRBJ2-1; D may be TRBD2 (6 bases). Material: sorted CD4+, CD8+, or CD8+CD57+ T cells (not recorded which) from PBMCs. This clonotype was sampled from a human donor in good health, serving as a control. The CDR3: CATSPPTSGNEQFF. CDR3 DNA sequence: TGTGCCACCAGCCCGCCGACTAGTGGCAATGAGCAGTTCTTC.